Following are 24 T cell receptor beta chains from one sample sequenced in a study of CD8 T cell repertoires and HIV-1 epitope variants. Repertoires were generated with immunoSEQ multiplex PCR, while TCRdb's copy carries only in-frame clones and drops some. Of 95,000 or so clones in the sample, roughly 80% are singletons; the top ten hold around a quarter. Material for sequencing was uncultured baseline CD8+ T cells from peripheral blood mononuclear cells (PBMCs). The source of these receptors is a male donor with HIV.

The chain recombines TRBV6-5 with TRBJ2-3; no reliable D call. Germline loops: CDR1 MNHEY, CDR2 SVGAGI. CDR3 length: 15 amino acids. V was pared by 6 bases and J by 0 bases, with 13 bases between. The CDR3 sequence is CASRKGGLSTDTQYF. CDR3 bases: TGTGCCAGCAGAAAAGGCGGCCTCAGCACAGATACGCAGTATTTT.

The chain couples TRBV9 to TRBJ1-5; D is uncertain. The CDR3 length is 14 residues. Germline V gives CDR1 SGDLS, CDR2 YYNGEE. The V end lost 2 bases, the J end lost 6 bases, and 12 bases lay between the germline ends. The CDR3, as DNA: TGTGCCAGCAGCGTTGGGGTGGTAGGTCAGCCCCAGCATTTT. Amino acids: CASSVGVVGQPQHF.

The chain has TRBV27 and TRBJ2-7; 8 bases fit TRBD2. The CDR3 sequence is 17 residues long. Trimming at V came to 6 bases and at J to 6 bases, leaving 19 bases not matched to a gene. Germline-derived CDR1 and CDR2 are MNHEY and SMNVEV (reference sequence). This CDR3 is CASSSSVGGSGRGEQYF. The CDR3 DNA reads as TGTGCCAGCAGCTCCTCTGTAGGGGGGAGCGGGAGAGGCGAGCAGTACTTC.

This clone was seen a handful of times. This chain connects TRBV5-4 to TRBJ1-6, with a weak D call TRBD1 (5 bases). This CDR3 spans 14 amino acids. V lost 0 bases and J lost 7, with 8 bases in between. The germline V gene encodes CDR1 SGHNT and CDR2 YYREEE (reference sequence). The chain's CDR3 is CASSLGQTNSPLHF. Written as DNA, the CDR3 is TGTGCCAGCAGCTTGGGACAGACGAATTCACCCCTCCACTTT.

J is TRBJ2-3 and V is TRBV4-3; no definite D call. Trimming shortened V by 0 bases and J by 3 bases, and 7 bases separated the two germline ends. Per germline, CDR1 LGHNA and CDR2 YSLEER. The CDR3 consists of 14 residues. The DNA for the CDR3 is TGCGCCAGCAGCCAAGACCCGGTAACAGATACGCAGTATTTT. Residues: CASSQDPVTDTQYF.

Worth noting for this clone: The same CDR3 also results from other DNA sequences found in this sample. The CDR3 region is CASSFTDTQYF. DNA for the CDR3: TGCGCCAGCAGCTTTACAGATACGCAGTATTTT. The chain carries TRBV5-1 and TRBJ2-3; D uncertain. V was shortened by 2 bases and J by 3 bases, with 1 base between the two germline ends. The CDR3 covers 11 residues. CDR1 is SGHRS and CDR2 is YFSETQ in the germline V gene.

This clone has only one observation. The chain uses TRBV19 and TRBJ2-1; 8 bases are shared with TRBD1. V was pared by 9 bases and J by 8 bases, with 6 bases of the junction left unmatched. This CDR3 is built from 12 residues. CDR1 and CDR2 (germline): LNHDA, SQIVND (reference sequence). The CDR3: CASTSGGDEQFF. The DNA for the CDR3 is TGTGCCAGCACATCAGGGGGCGATGAGCAGTTCTTC.

The sample holds a few counts of this clone. The chain uses TRBV7-9 and TRBJ2-1, with D possibly being TRBD1 (7 bases). This CDR3 contains 14 residues. CDR1 SEHNR and CDR2 FQNEAQ come from the germline V gene (reference sequence). V was shortened by 10 bases and J by 7 bases, with 20 bases between the two germline ends. CDR3 sequence (DNA): TGTGCCACGGGGCGGGACAGTCTTTGGAATGAGCAGTTCTTC. Encoded protein: CATGRDSLWNEQFF. The whole variable domain, remainder taken from reference TRBV7-9 and TRBJ2-1, is DTGVSQNPRHKITKRGQNVTFRCDPISEHNRLYWYRQTLGQGPEFLTYFQNEAQLEKSRLLSDRFSAERPKGSFSTLEIQRTEQGDSAMYLCATGRDSLWNEQFFGPGTRLTVL.

The chain is built from TRBV7-2 and TRBJ2-5; D tentatively fits TRBD1 or TRBD2 (7 bases each). This CDR3 has 15 amino acids. Looked up from germline, CDR1 is SGHTA and CDR2 is FQGNSA. The V and J ends lost 8 bases and 4 bases respectively, with 20 bases between them. CDR3 in DNA: TGTGCCAGCCTAGAGACAGCGGGACAGATAGAGACCCAGTACTTC. As protein: CASLETAGQIETQYF. The variable domain in full, completed from reference TRBV7-2 and TRBJ2-5, reads GAGVSQSPSNKVTEKGKDVELRCDPISGHTALYWYRQSLGQGLEFLIYFQGNSAPDKSGLPSDRFSAERTGGSVSTLTIQRTQQEDSAVYLCASLETAGQIETQYFGPGTRLLVL.

V gene TRBV7-6 combines with J gene TRBJ2-7, with D tentatively TRBD1 (5 bases). The germline V gene encodes CDR1 SGHVS and CDR2 FNYEAQ. Trimming stripped 1 base from V and 4 bases from J, with 11 bases between. The CDR3 loop spans 14 amino acids. The CDR3 bases are TGTGCCAGCAGCTTAGGAGGCCAGGGTTACGAGCAGTACTTC. This sequence encodes CASSLGGQGYEQYF.

This clone was found once. The chain employs TRBV21-1 and TRBJ1-5. TRBV21-1 is a listed pseudogene. The CDR3 is 15 amino acids. The CDR3 region has the DNA TGTGCCAGCAGCCCCCGGGGGTATAGCAATCAGCCCCAGCATTTT. Translated: CASSPRGYSNQPQHF.

The rearrangement joins TRBV19 to TRBJ1-5, with D maybe TRBD1 (6 bases). V was cut by 5 bases and J by 6 bases, with 11 bases left in between. The CDR3 runs 13 residues. Germline CDR1 reads LNHDA; CDR2 reads SQIVND (reference sequence). Written as DNA, the CDR3 is TGTGCCAGTAGTCTGCAGGGGTCTCAGCCCCAGCATTTT. It specifies CASSLQGSQPQHF.

The chain is built from TRBV25-1 and TRBJ1-1; perhaps TRBD1 as D (6 bases). V was trimmed by 0 bases and J by 5 bases, leaving 19 bases between them. Germline V gene sequence: CDR1 MGHDK, CDR2 SYGVNS. The CDR3 runs to 17 residues. DNA for the CDR3: TGTGCCAGCAGTGAATATAACTTTCCCAGGGGTGTGACTGAAGCTTTCTTT. Translating gives CASSEYNFPRGVTEAFF. Filled out from reference TRBV25-1 and TRBJ1-1, the complete variable domain reads EADIYQTPRYLVIGTGKKITLECSQTMGHDKMYWYQQDPGMELHLIHYSYGVNSTEKGDLSSESTVSRIRTEHFPLTLESARPSHTSQYLCASSEYNFPRGVTEAFFGQGTRLTVV.

V and J are TRBV29-1 and TRBJ1-1; the match to TRBD1 covers 10 bases. J lost 6 bases, V lost 6 bases, and 7 bases had no gene match. The CDR3 contains 13 residues. Germline CDR1 SQVTM, CDR2 ANQGSEA. The CDR3 spells CSVSRDRGSEAFF. Here the CDR3 DNA reads TGCAGCGTCTCCCGGGACAGGGGCTCTGAAGCTTTCTTT.

This sequence joins TRBV7-2 and TRBJ1-5; D gene ambiguous. The CDR3 covers 15 residues. The germline V gene has CDR1 SGHTA and CDR2 FQGNSA. V was shortened by 2 bases and J by 0 bases, with 8 bases between the two germline ends. This chain's CDR3 is CASSLTVYSNQPQHF. The DNA for the CDR3 is TGTGCCAGCAGCTTAACAGTGTATAGCAATCAGCCCCAGCATTTT.

J is TRBJ1-3 and V is TRBV7-8; 8 bases align to TRBD1. The CDR3 consists of 14 residues. V dropped 2 bases and J dropped 4; count of bases not matched to a gene: 1. CDR1 is SGHVS, CDR2 FQNEAQ, per germline. The CDR3 bases are TGTGCCAGCAGCTTAAGGACAGGGGGAAACACCATATATTTT. Translation gives CASSLRTGGNTIYF.

This clone was found once. The chain uses TRBV9 and TRBJ1-5, with D tentatively TRBD1 (5 bases). The germline V gene encodes CDR1 SGDLS and CDR2 YYNGEE. The CDR3 is 13 amino acids. The V end lost 5 bases, the J end lost 3 bases, and 9 bases lay between the germline ends. CDR3 protein: CASSQGTNQPQHF. The CDR3 DNA reads TGTGCCAGCAGTCAGGGCACCAATCAGCCCCAGCATTTT.

J is TRBJ1-2 and V is TRBV7-8, with D possibly TRBD1 on 5 matching bases. The CDR3 is 15 residues long. Germline V gene lookup returns CDR1 SGHVS and CDR2 FQNEAQ. The V end lost 1 base, the J end lost 2 bases, and 11 bases lay between the germline ends. CDR3 amino acids: CASSLGIGENYGYTF. CDR3 DNA: TGTGCCAGCAGCTTAGGGATAGGGGAGAACTATGGCTACACCTTC.

V usage is TRBV7-3 and J usage is TRBJ1-6; TRBD1 aligns across 8 bases. The CDR3 has 15 amino acids. Germline-derived CDR1 and CDR2 are SGHTA and FQGTGA. V dropped 5 bases and J dropped 5; count of bases not matched to a gene: 5. CDR3 amino acids: CASSPRTGHNSPLHF. CDR3 DNA: TGTGCCAGCAGCCCCCGGACAGGGCATAATTCACCCCTCCACTTT.

The chain carries TRBV7-8 and TRBJ1-5; D perhaps matches TRBD1 (6 bases). Germline V gives CDR1 SGHVS, CDR2 FQNEAQ. Between the trimmed V and J ends, which lost 3 bases and 2 bases, there was a span of 14 bases. The CDR3 runs 16 residues. The CDR3 DNA follows: TGTGCCAGCAGCTTCCAGAAACAGGGTGGCAATCAGCCCCAGCATTTT. Translating gives CASSFQKQGGNQPQHF.

This CDR3 reads CASSTRLAGTLFREQYF. The CDR3 region has the DNA TGCGCCAGCAGTACCCGGTTAGCGGGGACCCTATTTAGAGAGCAGTACTTC. The J gene is TRBJ2-7, the V gene TRBV10-2, with 8 bases fitting TRBD2. J lost 7 bases, V lost 5 bases, and 19 bases had no gene match. Germline CDR1 WSHSY, CDR2 SAAADI. The CDR3 is 17 amino acids.

The genes are TRBV5-1 and TRBJ2-3; 7 nucleotides agree with TRBD2. The junction had 5 bases not matched to a gene; V was cut back by 7 bases and J by 0 bases. This CDR3 is 14 amino acids long. Germline CDR1 is SGHRS and CDR2 is YFSETQ. The CDR3 reads CASLSGASTDTQYF. The CDR3 coding sequence is TGCGCCAGCCTAAGCGGGGCGAGCACAGATACGCAGTATTTT.

The chain employs TRBV18 and TRBJ2-7, with D unclear. This CDR3 region has 12 residues. V was trimmed by 1 base and J by 3 bases, leaving 4 bases between them. The germline CDR1 and CDR2 sequences are KGHSH and LQKENI. The CDR3 reads CASSPRGYEQYF. DNA for the CDR3: TGTGCCAGCTCACCACGAGGCTACGAGCAGTACTTC. The whole variable domain, remainder taken from reference TRBV18 and TRBJ2-7, is NAGVMQNPRHLVRRRGQEARLRCSPMKGHSHVYWYRQLPEEGLKFMVYLQKENIIDESGMPKERFSAEFPKEGPSILRIQQVVRGDSAAYFCASSPRGYEQYFGPGTRLTVT.

This clone showed up just once. This chain links TRBV19 with TRBJ1-2; D call uncertain. From germline, CDR1 is LNHDA and CDR2 SQIVND (reference sequence). The length of the CDR3 is 15 residues. The V end lost 1 base, the J end lost 0 bases, and 9 bases lay between the germline ends. DNA for the CDR3: TGTGCCAGTAGTATAGGTGAGGGTTCTAACTATGGCTACACCTTC. It is translated as CASSIGEGSNYGYTF. Full variable domain (remainder filled in from reference TRBV19 and TRBJ1-2): DGGITQSPKYLFRKEGQNVTLSCEQNLNHDAMYWYRQDPGQGLRLIYYSQIVNDFQKGDIAEGYSVSREKKESFPLTVTSAQKNPTAFYLCASSIGEGSNYGYTFGSGTRLTVV.